This TCR beta chain was obtained from a study of technical replicates of blood from four donors (dated by TCRdb to about 2017). The library came from the immunoSEQ multiplex PCR assay. Not all clones reach the TCRdb copy of this immuneACCESS table, which keeps in-frame sequences only. Checked studies attribute under half of the gap to unresolved V genes and leave the rest unexplained. The sample has about 83,000 clones on record, about 90% of them singletons. Jointly, the top ten make up 0.27% of the sample. V has 0 bases trimmed and J has 0 bases trimmed; junction bases matching no gene number 8. The cysteine opens and the phenylalanine closes a CDR3 of 17 amino acids. Kept here is only the CDR3 DNA, which spans 51 bases and is read in frame from base 1. From the germline V gene, CDR1 is SGHRS and CDR2 is YFSETQ. Only one count was recorded for this clone. Which antigen it targets is not known. No much larger clone exists at a distance of one base, and base qualities are not known.

This sequence uses TRBV5-1 and TRBJ1-2, with 7 bases aligning to TRBD1. This clonotype was obtained from a human donor in good health. Sequenced sample: T cells isolated from PBMCs. The DNA is TGCGCCAGCAGCTTGGGTATAGGGGGCCTTACTAACTATGGCTACACCTTC. This is translated as CASSLGIGGLTNYGYTF.